Reported below is one T cell receptor (beta chain). Its antigen specificity is not known. Base qualities were left out, and no much larger clone turns up one base away. These data are taken from a study of cytomegalovirus exposure and HLA in healthy donors (TCRdb year 2017). At the level of the whole study: According to an earlier analysis of a few hundred of the donors, 200 million or so T cells yielded roughly 100 million unique TCR beta sequences and around 300 Gb of sequence data. All discovery cohort repertoires had been generated using a single sequencing platform. HLA typing covered class I and class II loci at four-digit resolution. An earlier analysis of 587 of the donors used high-throughput TCR beta sequencing to judge whether each TCR beta V gene segment behaved as functional or pseudogenic. A later genetic analysis used genome-wide SNP genotypes for about 65% of the 666 donors, treating that subset as a discovery cohort. Of the roughly 410 genotyped donors, 65% to 90% were placed in the genetic ancestry cluster associated with self-reported Caucasian donors. A later analysis re-examined previously published TCR beta repertoires from 600 to 700 donors and added high-resolution HLA genotyping to investigate patterns of TCR occurrence. Typing coverage differed by locus: A, B, C, DRB1 and DQB1 were typed in about 629-630 donors, DQA1 in roughly 510, DPA1 in around 610, and DPB1 in roughly 450. The study was designed to test whether signatures of past pathogen exposure could be identified by cataloging public T cell receptors. Among about 360 genotyped donors of the cohort, an average of about 240,000 unique TCR beta nucleotide sequences were sequenced per donor, roughly 20% of them non-productive. Using immunosequencing, the study profiled T cell repertoires from around 670 subjects and related those repertoires to cytomegalovirus serostatus. A separate validation cohort of roughly 130 different subjects was used in addition to the approximately 700-subject first cohort. Rather than drawing on any new phenotypic data, the later analysis identified candidate immune exposures from TCR beta sequences and the way those sequences occurred across donors. The study combined high-throughput TCR immunosequencing, statistical association of individual TCRs with disease status, and machine learning to predict cytomegalovirus infection status. An early release covering 550 to 700 HLA-typed donors comprised about 320 gigabases of sequencing data and around 80 million unique TCR sequences. Alongside the repertoire data, information on donor age, sex, ethnicity and CMV serostatus was compiled. Roughly five DR-DQ haplotypes were handled as single units for association and clustering, since linkage in the cohort was strong. The paper as a whole reports these results and caveats: The authors suggested that the approach could potentially be extended to other disease states and immunological phenotypes. HLA typing was unavailable for some donors at each locus, so association tests used only the typed subset. The 87-base-pair reads could not distinguish some IMGT-functional V segments, including TRBV6-2 and TRBV6-3, so those segments were excluded. In this cohort, only TCR beta chains were sequenced, and detectable features were limited by the absence of alpha or paired-chain data. Sequencing depth was assumed to be roughly uniform across donors in the presence/absence analyses, though that assumption may not hold. A few of the identified cytomegalovirus-associated TCR beta chains were confirmed in vitro to be specific for cytomegalovirus antigens. Because counts were too low, under 20 rarely observed V segments, including chromosome 9 orphons, were left out of the earlier analysis of some 640 of the donors. Most TCR sequences were observed very rarely across donors, whereas some public TCRs were present in many individuals. Broadly in line with IMGT annotations, most TCR beta V segments showed up in productive rearrangements about 90% or about 30% of the time in an earlier analysis of around 550 of the donors. According to a later analysis, most CMV-associated TCR beta chains appeared to be HLA-restricted, and the HLA associations seemed to be driven largely by CMV exposure. A further reported finding was that TCR beta sequences accurately predicted the HLA-A and HLA-B alleles for most subjects in the first cohort. In both the original and validation cohorts, the classifier was reported to diagnose cytomegalovirus status with high specificity and sensitivity. Specific HLA alleles were associated with 15,000 to 20,000 TCR beta sequences at a false discovery rate of 0.05 in a later analysis. A later genetic analysis associated a missense DCLRE1C variant with V-gene and J-gene trimming of TCR beta chains, and an independent cohort replicated the association. In a later analysis, HLA-associated TCR beta chains showed more clonal expansion and lower generation probabilities than non-associated chains that were equally common. In the study, 150 to 200 TCR beta chains were listed as associated with cytomegalovirus. In a later genetic analysis, fewer N-insertions in productive TCRs were reported among donors in an Asian-associated ancestry cluster than the approximately 630-donor mean. Several of the top co-occurrence clusters appeared to be linked to parvovirus B19, influenza, CMV and Epstein-Barr virus, according to a later analysis. For the cohort, immune exposure information was limited to CMV serostatus. Strong co-occurrence of HLA alleles, especially DR and DQ, made assigning TCR associations to individual alleles difficult. A later analysis found that TCR association rates varied across HLA loci, with DRB1 alleles showing the most associated TCRs and HLA-C alleles the fewest. Linkage disequilibrium might explain the correlated functional status among segregating V segments, but an unknown experimental factor could not be ruled out. A cluster of highly shared sequence variants was judged likely to represent a technical artifact of the sequencing pipeline.

Libraries were made using the immunoSEQ multiplex PCR assay. A mixture of 60 forward primers for TCR Vbeta segments and 13 reverse primers for TCR Jbeta segments was used in the multiplex PCR. The CDR3 region of rearranged TCR beta genes was amplified from genomic DNA with a multiplex PCR assay. The amplified TCR beta libraries were sequenced on the Illumina HiSeq System as 87-base-pair reads. The study's own analysis went as follows. A later analysis tallied roughly 78 million unique TCR beta chains across the roughly 610 repertoires, and approximately 11 million of those chains were shared by two or more donors. To remove PCR and sequencing errors, raw reads were error-corrected and collapsed into unique sequences using a nearest-neighbor algorithm that merged closely related sequences. V, D and J gene segments were assigned by aligning CDR3 sequences to IMGT reference sequences. For a sequence to be retained, a match of at least six nucleotides was required to both a V gene segment and a J gene segment. Rearrangements were classified as productive when the CDR3 lacked stop codons and remained in frame with V and J, and all other rearrangements were classified as non-productive. Following IMGT convention, CDR3 was defined as the stretch from the second conserved V-encoded cysteine up to the conserved J-encoded phenylalanine. Sequences without an unambiguous match to a single V gene segment were excluded from the earlier analysis of 500 to 700 of the donors. An earlier analysis of several hundred of the donors called V segments functional above 56.7% productive rearrangements and segregating when the between-donor standard deviation exceeded 5%. A statistical classification framework was built to diagnose cytomegalovirus status from the catalog of TCR beta chain sequences. In a later analysis, V and J genes were assigned by comparing TCR nucleotide sequences against IMGT/GENE-DB human TR gene sequences. In a later analysis, CDR3 sequences and most-parsimonious VDJ recombination scenarios were assigned using the TCRdist pipeline. In a later analysis, each TCR beta chain was defined by its CDR3 amino acid sequence together with its V-gene family, and reads without a unique V-gene family were excluded. As a way to deal with suspected cross-contamination and a sequencing artifact, a later analysis dropped nearly 600 nucleotide sequences that were highly shared and had low generation probability. In a later analysis, a clonal expansion index for each public chain was calculated from normalized within-repertoire ranks of inferred template counts. A later analysis computed generation probabilities with a VDJ recombination model fitted to out-of-frame rearrangements, and checked the results against IGoR. In a later analysis, TCR-TCR, TCR-HLA and TCR-CMV co-occurrence was scored with hypergeometric tests, and a repertoire-size bias correction was applied to TCR pairs. In a later analysis, false discovery rates were estimated by permuting HLA or CMV assignments 20 times. In a later analysis, co-occurring TCRs were grouped using DBSCAN, with TCRdist sequence similarity added in when clustering inside HLA-allele-positive subsets. For co-occurrence clustering, repertoires with fewer than 30,000 or more than 120,000 public chains were excluded, along with a handful of repertoires with anomalous nucleotide sharing. What TCRdb holds here is the immuneACCESS table cut down to in-frame rearrangements. Part of the clones is not present; checked against another copy, under half of the missing clones reflect an unresolved V gene, and the others are unexplained. V, J and clone size derive from that table, while D and trimming were established from the DNA sequence. A total of tens of thousands of clones appear in this sample, roughly 70% of them only once. The leading ten clones occupy approximately 25% of the sample.

In total, fewer than 750 healthy bone marrow donors made up the cohort. All cohort members were sampled while nominally healthy, although unrecorded immune exposures were likely present. The donor was CMV seropositive and belonged to the group of more than 250 seropositive cohort members. A peripheral blood sample was provided by each donor, and peripheral blood mononuclear cells were used for TCR beta sequencing. Genomic DNA extraction from the blood cell samples was performed with the Qiagen DNeasy Blood Extraction Kit. As encoded in the germline V gene, CDR1 is MNHNS while CDR2 is SASEGT. For this chain, trimming is 7 bases at the V end and 4 bases at the J end, and the number of junction bases without a gene match is 6. From cysteine to phenylalanine, the CDR3 is 14 amino acids long. The sequence is cut down to CDR3 DNA, 42 bases in frame from base 1.

Source material: PBMCs. The origin of this receptor is a man in his forties or fifties in good health and CMV-seropositive. Rearrangement joined TRBV6-1 to TRBJ1-5; TRBD1 matches 8 bases in the middle. The CDR3 amino acid sequence is: CASITGGTNQPQHF. The nucleotide sequence is given as TGTGCCAGCATCACAGGGGGAACGAATCAGCCCCAGCATTTT.